A single sample is the source of the 30 T cell receptor beta chains below, sequenced in a study of blood T cell repertoires in COVID-19 (dated by TCRdb to 2019 to 2021). Library construction relied on the immunoSEQ multiplex PCR assay. TCRdb took this table from immuneACCESS and kept in-frame rearrangements with V and J called. Such tables lack part of the clones; where checked against another copy, unresolved V genes explain under half of the gap, and the rest is unexplained. Here the sample has about 300,000 clones; around 85% occur a single time. The ten most abundant clones make up 2% to 3% of the sample. The sample consisted of PBMCs or T cells enriched from blood (not recorded which). These receptors all stem from a woman aged 45-65 years who had recovered from COVID-19.

The rearrangement joins TRBV9 to TRBJ2-1; the match to TRBD2 covers 9 bases. CDR3 length: 14 amino acids. V shed 4 bases and J 3 bases; nucleotides not matched to a gene: 2. The germline V gene has CDR1 SGDLS and CDR2 YYNGEE. The CDR3 protein is CASSTAGGYNEQFF. DNA for the CDR3: TGTGCCAGCAGCACAGCGGGAGGCTACAATGAGCAGTTCTTC.

The rearrangement joins TRBV7-2 to TRBJ2-3; 7 bases map to TRBD2. This CDR3 is 17 amino acids long. The trim removed 5 bases at V and 0 bases at J, leaving 11 bases unmatched. Germline V gives CDR1 SGHTA, CDR2 FQGNSA. The CDR3 sequence is CASSPQSGITSTDTQYF. CDR3 DNA: TGTGCCAGCAGCCCTCAAAGCGGGATAACTAGCACAGATACGCAGTATTTT.

This sequence joins TRBV11-3 and TRBJ2-7; TRBD2 matches at 10 bases. J lost 6 bases, V lost 0 bases, and 8 bases had no gene match. There are 16 residues in the CDR3. Germline-derived CDR1 and CDR2 are SGHNT and YENEEA. For the CDR3, the DNA is TGTGCCAGCAGCTTAGAGGGCAGCGGGGGGGCCTCCGAGCAGTACTTC. Translating it yields CASSLEGSGGASEQYF.

The chain links TRBV5-6 to TRBJ1-2; no definite D call. The CDR3 loop spans 18 amino acids. The V and J ends lost 3 bases and 4 bases respectively, with 25 bases between them. The germline V gene encodes CDR1 SGHDT and CDR2 YYEEEE. CDR3 DNA: TGTGCCAGCAGCTCCCCGGCCCAAAGAAAGACAAGCTCCTATGGCTACACCTTC. Protein sequence: CASSSPAQRKTSSYGYTF.

The chain joins TRBV19 to TRBJ1-5; TRBD1 matches 7 bases. The trim removed 6 bases at V and 0 bases at J, leaving 8 bases unmatched. Germline CDR1 reads LNHDA; CDR2 reads SQIVND (reference sequence). CDR3 size: 16 residues. CDR3 coding DNA: TGTGCCAGTAGAGTGGGACAGCTCTATAGCAATCAGCCCCAGCATTTT. Residues: CASRVGQLYSNQPQHF.

The chain employs TRBV30 and TRBJ2-3; 8 bases align to TRBD2. Germline assignment: CDR1 GTSNPN and CDR2 SVGIG (reference sequence). The CDR3 has 13 amino acids. V was pared by 3 bases and J by 1 base, with 0 bases of the junction left unmatched. The CDR3 bases are TGTGCCTGGAGCGGGGGGGGCACAGATACGCAGTATTTT. Protein: CAWSGGGTDTQYF.

V and J are TRBV30 and TRBJ1-4; 9 bases fit TRBD1. The V gene's germline CDR1 is GTSNPN and CDR2 SVGIG (reference sequence). There are 16 residues in the CDR3. V trimming: 1 base; J trimming: 6 bases; junction bases outside the gene matches: 9. The CDR3 loop is CAWSASGTGNHEKLFF. DNA for the CDR3: TGTGCCTGGAGTGCCTCCGGGACAGGGAATCATGAAAAACTGTTTTTT.

The rearrangement links TRBV11-2 to TRBJ1-6; a possible D gene is TRBD1 (5 bases). The CDR3 covers 13 residues. Trimming stripped 5 bases from V and 7 bases from J, with 9 bases between. The germline V gene has CDR1 SGHAT and CDR2 FQNNGV. CDR3 sequence reads: CASSPRVNSPLHF. DNA of the CDR3: TGTGCCAGCAGCCCCAGGGTAAATTCACCCCTCCACTTT.

The chain has TRBV3-1 (or the pseudogene TRBV3-2) and TRBJ2-1, with D maybe TRBD1 (6 bases). V lost 5 bases and J 0 bases, leaving 11 bases between the germline ends. Germline V gives CDR1 LGHDT, CDR2 YNNKEL (reference sequence). This CDR3 has 15 amino acids. The CDR3 DNA reads as TGTGCCAGCAGCTTAGACAGGAGCTCCTACAATGAGCAGTTCTTC. Translation: CASSLDRSSYNEQFF.

The chain has TRBV2 and TRBJ1-3; D is unresolved. The CDR3 consists of 14 residues. V was clipped by 4 bases and J by 0 bases, with 7 bases between them. Germline V lookup: CDR1 SNHLY, CDR2 FYNNEI. The CDR3 DNA reads TGTGCCAGCAGTGGAGGGTTCTCTGGAAACACCATATATTTT. Amino acids: CASSGGFSGNTIYF. Full variable domain (outside the CDR3, taken from reference TRBV2 and TRBJ1-3): EPEVTQTPSHQVTQMGQEVILRCVPISNHLYFYWYRQILGQKVEFLVSFYNNEISEKSEIFDDQFSVERPDGSNFTLKIRSTKLEDSAMYFCASSGGFSGNTIYFGEGSWLTVV.

The chain has TRBV19 and TRBJ1-5; D is uncertain. V was pared by 5 bases and J by 0 bases, with 17 bases between. The CDR3 spans 17 residues. Germline assignment: CDR1 LNHDA and CDR2 SQIVND (reference sequence). CDR3 sequence: CASSPPEYSGSNQPQHF. The DNA of the CDR3 is TGTGCCAGTAGTCCCCCTGAGTACAGTGGTAGCAATCAGCCCCAGCATTTT.

The chain has TRBV6-5 and TRBJ2-7; D is unresolved. In germline, CDR1 is MNHEY, CDR2 SVGAGI. This CDR3 is 12 amino acids long. V gave up 2 bases and J gave up 6 bases, with 8 bases separating them. DNA for the CDR3: TGTGCCAGCAGTTACCCCCCAGGCGAGCAGTACTTC. Translating it yields CASSYPPGEQYF.

The chain has TRBV3-1 (or the pseudogene TRBV3-2) and TRBJ1-1, with TRBD1 matching over 8 bases. Germline-derived CDR1 and CDR2 are LGHDT and YNNKEL (reference sequence). Trimming removed 4 bases from V and 6 bases from J; junction bases left unmatched: 7. The length of the CDR3 is 14 residues. DNA for the CDR3: TGTGCCAGCAGCCGAATACAGGGGGGATCTGAAGCTTTCTTT. Translated: CASSRIQGGSEAFF.

The chain links TRBV27 to TRBJ2-1, with D possibly TRBD2 on 6 matching bases. V gave up 3 bases and J gave up 8 bases, with 11 bases separating them. The CDR3 loop spans 13 amino acids. Germline V gives CDR1 MNHEY, CDR2 SMNVEV (reference sequence). The CDR3 loop reads CASSFLGGDEQFF. The CDR3 coding sequence is TGTGCCAGCAGTTTCCTAGGCGGGGATGAGCAGTTCTTC.

The chain carries TRBV28 and TRBJ2-4; 8 nucleotides line up with TRBD2. Germline CDR1 and CDR2: MDHEN and SYDVKM. CDR3 size: 17 residues. The V gene end was trimmed by 6 bases and the J gene end by 1 base; junction bases not matched to a gene: 11. The CDR3 region is CASSSTGGSRAKNIQYF. The CDR3 DNA follows: TGTGCCAGCAGCTCTACGGGGGGGAGCAGGGCCAAAAACATTCAGTACTTC.

CDR3 sequence reads: CASSETSGGDTQYF. The CDR3 coding sequence is TGTGCCAGCAGCGAGACTAGCGGGGGGGATACGCAGTATTTT. V is TRBV3-1 (or the pseudogene TRBV3-2) and J is TRBJ2-3, with 13 bases that match TRBD2. Unmatched junction bases numbered 2, after V lost 5 bases and J lost 6 bases. CDR3 length: 14 residues. Germline CDR1 and CDR2: LGHDT and YNNKEL (reference sequence).

This sequence joins TRBV30 and TRBJ2-7; TRBD1 agrees at 8 bases. The germline V gene encodes CDR1 GTSNPN and CDR2 SVGIG (reference sequence). This CDR3 region has 14 residues. Trimming cost V 5 bases and J 4 bases; bases outside gene matches: 10. This chain's CDR3 is CAWASGTGLYEQYF. The CDR3 nucleotides read TGTGCCTGGGCCTCCGGGACAGGACTGTACGAGCAGTACTTC.

The chain employs TRBV9 and TRBJ2-7; TRBD2 matches at 7 bases. V shed 3 bases and J 4 bases; nucleotides not matched to a gene: 16. Germline assignment: CDR1 SGDLS and CDR2 YYNGEE. The CDR3 is made up of 17 amino acids. The chain's CDR3 is CASSARGDVPFAYEQYF. CDR3 coding DNA: TGTGCCAGCAGCGCCCGGGGGGACGTACCATTCGCATACGAGCAGTACTTC.

The chain uses TRBV29-1 and TRBJ1-1, with D possibly TRBD1 on 5 matching bases. Trimming removed 7 bases from V and 3 bases from J, with 15 bases in between. The CDR3 has 13 amino acids. CDR1 is SQVTM and CDR2 is ANQGSEA in the germline V gene. The CDR3 DNA reads TGCAGCGCTTCCCTTGGGGGGGACACTGAAGCTTTCTTT. Translating it yields CSASLGGDTEAFF.

This clone was recorded a few times. The V and J genes are TRBV7-9 and TRBJ1-1; TRBD1 agrees at 7 bases. Trimming cost V 6 bases and J 5 bases; bases outside gene matches: 9. CDR3 length: 14 amino acids. In germline, CDR1 is SEHNR, CDR2 FQNEAQ (reference sequence). CDR3 coding DNA: TGTGCCAGCAGGGGCTCACAGGGGTGGACTGAAGCTTTCTTT. Its protein product is CASRGSQGWTEAFF.

The chain links TRBV12-3 or TRBV12-4 to TRBJ1-5; D unresolved. CDR3 length: 13 amino acids. Between the trimmed V and J ends, which lost 1 base and 3 bases, there was a span of 4 bases. The CDR3 nucleotides read TGTGCCAGCAGTTTAGGGCCCAATCAGCCCCAGCATTTT. Translating gives CASSLGPNQPQHF.

This clone has a single count. The chain carries TRBV5-1 and TRBJ1-4; weak D call: TRBD1 (5 bases). V was shortened by 4 bases and J by 8 bases, with 15 bases between the two germline ends. The germline CDR1 and CDR2 sequences are SGHRS and YFSETQ. This CDR3 has 14 amino acids. The CDR3 protein is CASSRDSVQEKLFF. DNA for the CDR3: TGCGCCAGCAGCCGGGACTCGGTACAGGAAAAACTGTTTTTT.

V and J are TRBV19 and TRBJ2-5, with 8 bases aligning to TRBD1. Trimming took 4 bases from V and 0 from J; bases not matched to a gene: 4. CDR1 and CDR2 from the germline V gene are LNHDA and SQIVND (reference sequence). This CDR3 region has 15 residues. In nucleotides, the CDR3 is TGTGCCAGTAGTACCAGGACAGGGTACCAAGAGACCCAGTACTTC. Its translation: CASSTRTGYQETQYF.

The V and J genes are TRBV19 and TRBJ2-3; TRBD2 aligns across 8 bases. Germline assignment: CDR1 LNHDA and CDR2 SQIVND (reference sequence). Losses at the gene ends were 4 bases for V and 1 base for J; bases not matched to a gene: 4. The CDR3 length is 15 residues. The CDR3 here is CASSSWRGGTDTQYF. The CDR3 nucleotides are TGTGCCAGTAGTAGTTGGCGGGGGGGCACAGATACGCAGTATTTT.

J is TRBJ2-5 and V is TRBV23-1, with D perhaps TRBD2 (7 bases). TRBV23-1 is an ORF; its function is uncertain. The V end lost 11 bases, the J end lost 5 bases, and 24 bases lay between the germline ends. The CDR3 covers 15 residues. CDR3 coding DNA: TGCGCCCGTTCGACCCGGGGGCCCGGGGGGGAGACCCAGTACTTC. This sequence encodes CARSTRGPGGETQYF.

CDR3 protein: CASSLDARGYSPLHF. The CDR3 DNA sequence: TGTGCCAGCAGCTTAGATGCCAGAGGGTATTCACCCCTCCACTTT. J is TRBJ1-6 and V is TRBV7-9; D is unresolved. The CDR3 spans 15 residues. Trimming stripped 1 base from V and 8 bases from J, with 12 bases between. Germline lookup yields CDR1 SEHNR and CDR2 FQNEAQ (reference sequence).

V gene TRBV7-2 combines with J gene TRBJ1-5; TRBD1 matches at 8 bases. V shed 5 bases and J 3 bases; nucleotides not matched to a gene: 12. The CDR3 spans 17 residues. The V gene's germline CDR1 is SGHTA and CDR2 FQGNSA. DNA for the CDR3: TGTGCCAGCAGCCCCCAGGACAGGGTGACTGTCAATCAGCCCCAGCATTTT. Translating gives CASSPQDRVTVNQPQHF.

Only one count was recorded for this clone. This rearrangement joins TRBV7-9 to TRBJ1-3, with 7 bases matching TRBD1. Germline CDR1 reads SEHNR; CDR2 reads FQNEAQ (reference sequence). The CDR3 is 17 amino acids. V lost 5 bases, J lost 0 bases, and 10 bases stayed unmatched. DNA for the CDR3: TGTGCCAGCAGCCTGCGGACAGGTTCGATCTCTGGAAACACCATATATTTT. This sequence encodes CASSLRTGSISGNTIYF.

The rearrangement joins TRBV29-1 to TRBJ1-1; 8 positions agree with TRBD1. The CDR3 spans 12 residues. V lost 6 bases and J lost 5; bases outside the gene matches: 5. Germline CDR1 and CDR2: SQVTM and ANQGSEA. CDR3 bases: TGCAGCGTGGACAGGGAGTCGACTGAAGCTTTCTTT. Encoded protein: CSVDRESTEAFF.

This rearrangement joins TRBV18 to TRBJ2-7; D perhaps matches TRBD1 (6 bases). V was shortened by 4 bases and J by 0 bases, with 10 bases between the two germline ends. The germline CDR1 and CDR2 sequences are KGHSH and LQKENI. The CDR3 runs 14 residues. This CDR3 is CASSRSDSSYEQYF. As DNA, the CDR3 is TGTGCCAGCTCACGGTCGGACAGCTCCTACGAGCAGTACTTC. Based on the CDR3 plus reference TRBV18 and TRBJ2-7, the full variable domain is NAGVMQNPRHLVRRRGQEARLRCSPMKGHSHVYWYRQLPEEGLKFMVYLQKENIIDESGMPKERFSAEFPKEGPSILRIQQVVRGDSAAYFCASSRSDSSYEQYFGPGTRLTVT.